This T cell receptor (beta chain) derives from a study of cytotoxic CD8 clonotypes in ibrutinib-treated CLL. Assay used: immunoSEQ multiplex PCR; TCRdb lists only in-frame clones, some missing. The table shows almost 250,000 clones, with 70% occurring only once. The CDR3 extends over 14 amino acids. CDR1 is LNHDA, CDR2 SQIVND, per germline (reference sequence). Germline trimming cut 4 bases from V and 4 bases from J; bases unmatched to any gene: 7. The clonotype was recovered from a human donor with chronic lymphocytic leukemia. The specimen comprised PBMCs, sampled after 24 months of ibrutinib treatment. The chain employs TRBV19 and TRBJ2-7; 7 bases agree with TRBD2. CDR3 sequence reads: CASSTPGLSYEQYF. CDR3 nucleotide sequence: TGTGCCAGTAGTACTCCGGGACTATCGTACGAGCAGTACTTC.